Below, 29 T cell receptor beta chains from the same sample are listed, as sequenced in a study of T cells in Graves' hyperthyroidism and ophthalmopathy. What was amplified from RNA transcripts were TCR beta CDR3 regions. In the first-round RT-PCR of the TCR CDR3, the HTBI primer set was used. Via MiXCR, TCRdb re-called the multiplex PCR reads, giving one row per CDR3 protein. Among 400,000 or so distinct CDR3 sequences, approximately 14% were seen once, and the ten largest hold under 25%. Sequencing input: blood. The source of these receptors is a woman aged 60-75 years with Graves' ophthalmopathy.

This clonotype turned up a few times. V usage is TRBV7-2 and J usage is TRBJ2-1; perhaps D is TRBD1 or TRBD2 (5 bases each). CDR1 SGHTA and CDR2 FQGNSA come from the germline V gene. The CDR3 is 13 amino acids. The V end was cut by 3 bases, the J end by 16 bases, with 19 bases between. This chain's CDR3 is CASSFLEGPLFFF. For the CDR3, the DNA is TGTGCCAGCAGCTTCCTTGAGGGGCCCCTATTCTTCTTC.

A single count supports this clonotype. The V gene is TRBV4-1, the J gene TRBJ1-1; no firm D call. CDR3 length equals 16 residues. V dropped 1 base and J dropped 5 bases, with 17 bases sitting between them. CDR1 and CDR2 (germline): MGHRA, YSYEKL. CDR3 nucleotides: TGCGCCAGCAGCCAAGGGACTAGGACCGGGGAGACTGAAGCTTTCTTT. Its translation: CASSQGTRTGETEAFF.

This clonotype occurred many times. V and J are TRBV28 and TRBJ2-7; 9 nucleotides agree with TRBD1. CDR3 length: 14 amino acids. Germline loops: CDR1 MDHEN, CDR2 SYDVKM. V gave up 0 bases and J gave up 6 bases; unmatched junction bases: 3. The CDR3 reads CASSLWDRGREQYF. The CDR3 DNA reads TGTGCCAGCAGTTTATGGGACAGGGGCCGCGAGCAGTACTTC.

This clonotype was detected a few times. The chain is built from TRBV5-1 and TRBJ1-4; D is unresolved. Trimming stripped 1 base from V and 6 bases from J, with 10 bases between. This CDR3 is 14 amino acids long. Per germline, CDR1 SGHRS and CDR2 YFSETQ. The CDR3 reads CASSLTAGDEKLFF. CDR3 in DNA: TGCGCCAGCAGCTTGACGGCAGGCGATGAAAAACTGTTTTTT.

The sample holds many counts of this clonotype. The rearrangement joins TRBV12-3 or TRBV12-4 to TRBJ1-1, with unresolved D. The CDR3 consists of 12 residues. Trimming removed 5 bases from V and 0 bases from J, with 4 bases in between. Here the CDR3 DNA reads TGTGCCAGCAGTCCCCTGAACACTGAAGCTTTCTTT. It translates to CASSPLNTEAFF.

This clonotype showed up many times. This rearrangement joins TRBV12-3 or TRBV12-4 to TRBJ2-4; 10 positions agree with TRBD2. The CDR3 has 16 residues. Trimming cost V 4 bases and J 6 bases; bases outside gene matches: 9. The DNA of the CDR3 is TGTGCCAGCAGTTCAAACCTAGCGGGAGTTGCAAACATTCAGTACTTC. This sequence encodes CASSSNLAGVANIQYF.

This clonotype showed up just a few times. CDR3 bases: TGTGCCAGCAGCGAGGGGTGGGGTTTAAGCACTGAAGCTTTCTTT. Translation gives CASSEGWGLSTEAFF. This chain connects TRBV9 to TRBJ1-1; the D gene is possibly TRBD1 (5 bases). The V end lost 3 bases, the J end lost 4 bases, and 16 bases lay between the germline ends. Germline V gene sequence: CDR1 SGDLS, CDR2 YYNGEE. This CDR3 has 15 amino acids.

This clonotype showed up just once. The chain recombines TRBV13 with TRBJ2-7; TRBD2 agrees at 16 bases. J was trimmed by 4 bases and V by 4 bases; bases with no gene match: 10. The CDR3 runs to 18 residues. Germline CDR1 is PRHDT and CDR2 is FYEKMQ (reference sequence). CDR3 DNA sequence: TGTGCCAGCAGCTCCTCCGGGACTAGCGGGAGGGCCGATTACGAGCAGTACTTC. Translating it yields CASSSSGTSGRADYEQYF.

There are many counts of this clonotype. The chain joins TRBV28 to TRBJ2-3; the match to TRBD1 covers 7 bases. Germline CDR1 MDHEN, CDR2 SYDVKM. The CDR3 is 15 amino acids. The V gene end was trimmed by 3 bases and the J gene end by 1 base; junction bases not matched to a gene: 4. CDR3 DNA sequence: TGTGCCAGCAGTTTTCTTGACAGGGGCACAGATACGCAGTATTTT. Amino acids: CASSFLDRGTDTQYF.

The gene calls are TRBV12-3 or TRBV12-4 and TRBJ2-1, with 8 positions matching TRBD2. V was clipped by 2 bases and J by 6 bases; unmatched bases: 15. CDR3 length: 18 amino acids. The CDR3 nucleotides read TGTGCCAGCAGTTTATCGGGCCCCGGGGGGGGGGGTCTCAATGAGCAGTTCTTC. This translates into CASSLSGPGGGGLNEQFF.

J is TRBJ2-2 and V is TRBV4-2, with 8 bases matching TRBD2. CDR1 LGHNA and CDR2 YNFKEQ come from the germline V gene. The J segment lost 7 bases and the V segment lost 1 base, leaving 11 bases of the junction unmatched. The CDR3 totals 17 residues. CDR3 sequence: CASSQASASGRGGELFF. In DNA, the CDR3 is TGTGCCAGCAGCCAAGCTAGTGCAAGCGGGAGAGGCGGGGAGCTGTTTTTT.

V usage is TRBV9 and J usage is TRBJ1-3, with 8 positions matching TRBD1. Trimming cost V 5 bases and J 0 bases; bases outside gene matches: 4. The CDR3 is 15 residues long. CDR1 and CDR2 (germline): SGDLS, YYNGEE. In DNA form, the CDR3 reads TGTGCCAGCAGTACAGGGGGTTACTCTGGAAACACCATATATTTT. Translated, it gives CASSTGGYSGNTIYF. The whole variable domain, remainder taken from reference TRBV9 and TRBJ1-3, is DSGVTQTPKHLITATGQRVTLRCSPRSGDLSVYWYQQSLDQGLQFLIQYYNGEERAKGNILERFSAQQFPDLHSELNLSSLELGDSALYFCASSTGGYSGNTIYFGEGSWLTVV.

Many counts were recorded for this clonotype. The chain links TRBV20-1 to TRBJ2-1; no definite D call. The CDR3 length is 12 residues. Between the trimmed V and J ends, which lost 0 bases and 8 bases, there was a span of 8 bases. Germline assignment: CDR1 DFQATT and CDR2 SNEGSKA (reference sequence). The CDR3 loop reads CSARDYTDEQFF. The DNA for the CDR3 is TGCAGTGCTAGAGATTATACCGATGAGCAGTTCTTC.

The rearrangement links TRBV24-1 to TRBJ2-6, with 12 positions matching TRBD1. Germline CDR1 and CDR2: KGHDR and SFDVKD. J gave up 2 bases and V 5 bases, and 9 bases lay outside the gene matches. This CDR3 is 19 amino acids long. CDR3: CATSALSGQGAPGANVLTF. The CDR3 nucleotides read TGTGCCACCAGTGCTCTATCGGGACAGGGGGCTCCTGGGGCCAACGTCCTGACTTTC.

The chain links TRBV7-9 to TRBJ2-2; 8 bases agree with TRBD1. Germline V gives CDR1 SEHNR, CDR2 FQNEAQ (reference sequence). The CDR3 is 17 residues long. Unmatched junction bases numbered 5, after V lost 2 bases and J lost 0 bases. CDR3 region: CASSLRTGGPNTGELFF. The DNA of the CDR3 is TGTGCCAGCAGCTTACGTACAGGGGGACCGAACACCGGGGAGCTGTTTTTT.

The rearrangement links TRBV7-9 to TRBJ1-2; D is unresolved. Germline V CDR1 and CDR2: SEHNR, FQNEAQ (reference sequence). V was trimmed by 2 bases and J by 4 bases, leaving 11 bases between them. The CDR3 extends over 14 amino acids. The CDR3 region has the DNA TGTGCCAGCAGCTTAAACGGAGATGGCTATGGCTACACCTTC. Translating it yields CASSLNGDGYGYTF.

There are many counts of this clonotype. The chain joins TRBV2 to TRBJ2-3; D call uncertain. The CDR3 contains 13 residues. Germline-derived CDR1 and CDR2 are SNHLY and FYNNEI. Trimming took 4 bases from V and 10 from J, leaving 15 bases between them. CDR3 sequence: CASSARPLEAQYF. The CDR3 coding sequence is TGTGCCAGCAGTGCCCGTCCTCTCGAGGCGCAGTATTTT.

This clonotype was seen ten or more times. The rearrangement uses TRBV28 and TRBJ2-4; possible D gene TRBD2, 5 bases. The CDR3 length is 15 residues. Trimming left V 5 bases short and J 1 base short, with 12 bases between. Germline lookup yields CDR1 MDHEN and CDR2 SYDVKM. This chain's CDR3 is CASSGGLMAKNIQYF. In nucleotides, the CDR3 is TGTGCCAGCAGTGGAGGACTCATGGCCAAAAACATTCAGTACTTC.

This clonotype was detected only a few times. The chain couples TRBV19 to TRBJ2-3; TRBD1 agrees at 10 bases. This CDR3 has 17 residues. V shed 2 bases and J 4 bases; nucleotides not matched to a gene: 9. The germline V gene has CDR1 LNHDA and CDR2 SQIVND (reference sequence). The CDR3 nucleotides are TGTGCCAGTAGTATATTACGGTGGGACAGGGGCGCAGATACGCAGTATTTT. This encodes CASSILRWDRGADTQYF.

The gene calls are TRBV5-1 and TRBJ1-5; D perhaps matches TRBD1 (5 bases). The CDR3 runs 15 residues. V lost 0 bases, J lost 7 bases, and 14 bases lay in between. CDR1 is SGHRS, CDR2 YFSETQ, per germline. Here the CDR3 DNA reads TGCGCCAGCAGCTTGGGGGGTGCGGGGGGACAGCCCCAGCATTTT. Translated: CASSLGGAGGQPQHF.

The table lists this clonotype with many counts. The V and J genes are TRBV5-1 and TRBJ2-1; no firm D call. V was pared by 4 bases and J by 0 bases, with 11 bases between. This CDR3 comprises 15 residues. CDR1 and CDR2 (germline): SGHRS, YFSETQ. The CDR3 is CASSGPESSYNEQFF. The CDR3 DNA is TGCGCCAGCAGCGGGCCAGAGAGCTCCTACAATGAGCAGTTCTTC.

This clonotype was detected ten times or more. The CDR3 here is CASSYASGSPGELFF. Here the CDR3 DNA reads TGTGCCAGCAGTTACGCTAGCGGGAGTCCCGGGGAGCTGTTTTTT. The V gene is TRBV28, the J gene TRBJ2-2; 10 bases fit TRBD2. After removal of 4 bases from V and 6 bases from J, the junction contained 5 bases not matched to a gene. The CDR3 loop spans 15 amino acids. Germline V lookup: CDR1 MDHEN, CDR2 SYDVKM.

This clonotype was counted only a few times. The chain employs TRBV3-1 and TRBJ2-7; TRBD2 aligns across 9 bases. The ends lost 1 base at V and 5 bases at J; junction bases unmatched: 3. The CDR3 spans 14 residues. From germline, CDR1 is LGHDT and CDR2 YNNKEL (reference sequence). The DNA for the CDR3 is TGTGCCAGCAGCCAAGCACTAGCGGGCCACGAGCAGTACTTC. It specifies CASSQALAGHEQYF.

This clonotype was detected ten times or more. A junction end diverges from the germline sequence, so it may reflect a read error. The chain combines TRBV24-1 with TRBJ2-1; 7 bases line up with TRBD1. Germline V CDR1 and CDR2: KGHDR, SFDVKD. This CDR3 contains 14 residues. The CDR3 protein is CATSDPDRVNVQFF. For the CDR3, the DNA is TGTGCCACCAGTGACCCCGACAGGGTCAATGTGCAGTTCTTC.

The V call is TRBV7-2, the J call TRBJ2-1; D uncertain. Trimming stripped 3 bases from V and 9 bases from J, with 6 bases between. Per the germline V gene, CDR1 is SGHTA and CDR2 is FQGNSA. This CDR3 is 11 amino acids long. The CDR3 region is CASSFTGEQFF. Written as DNA, the CDR3 is TGTGCCAGCAGCTTTACGGGTGAGCAGTTCTTC.

The V gene is TRBV18, the J gene TRBJ2-2; D gene unclear. CDR3 size: 18 residues. V was clipped by 3 bases and J by 1 base, with 18 bases between them. Germline V lookup: CDR1 KGHSH, CDR2 LQKENI. As DNA, the CDR3 is TGTGCCAGCTCACCTACAAGGCTCGGCAATTTGAACACCGGGGAGCTGTTTTTT. Translating it yields CASSPTRLGNLNTGELFF.

This clonotype was seen at least ten times. This rearrangement joins TRBV30 to TRBJ2-3; 7 bases are shared with TRBD2. After removal of 0 bases from V and 1 base from J, the junction contained 4 bases not matched to a gene. The length of the CDR3 is 15 residues. Germline lookup yields CDR1 GTSNPN and CDR2 SVGIG (reference sequence). CDR3 coding DNA: TGTGCCTGGAGTGTGGCTAGCGGAGGCACAGATACGCAGTATTTT. It yields the protein CAWSVASGGTDTQYF. Based on the CDR3 plus reference TRBV30 and TRBJ2-3, the full variable domain is SQTIHQWPATLVQPVGSPLSLECTVEGTSNPNLYWYRQAAGRGLQLLFYSVGIGQISSEVPQNLSASRPQDRQFILSSKKLLLSDSGFYLCAWSVASGGTDTQYFGPGTRLTVL.

This clonotype appeared a few times. The genes are TRBV20-1 and TRBJ2-2, with D perhaps assigned TRBD1 or TRBD2 (6 bases each). Germline CDR1 reads DFQATT; CDR2 reads SNEGSKA (reference sequence). Trimming removed 0 bases at V and 2 bases at J, with 13 bases between. CDR3 size: 16 residues. CDR3 DNA sequence: TGCAGTGCTAGAGATCCGGGGGCCAATAACACCGGGGAGCTGTTTTTT. Translating gives CSARDPGANNTGELFF.

This clonotype showed up many times. The chain is built from TRBV2 and TRBJ1-2; tentative D call: TRBD1 (5 bases). CDR1 SNHLY and CDR2 FYNNEI come from the germline V gene. CDR3 length: 13 residues. V lost 2 bases and J 7 bases, leaving 11 bases between the germline ends. The DNA for the CDR3 is TGTGCCAGCAGTGAACAGGGAGGCGGTGGCTACACCTTC. Its translation is CASSEQGGGGYTF.